Presented here are 17 T cell receptor beta chains from one specimen sequenced in a study of spatial heterogeneity in lung cancer. The time point was: blood at routine non-recurrence follow-up after resection. Via MiXCR, TCRdb re-called the 5' RACE reads, giving one row per CDR3 protein. This sample has about 15,000 distinct CDR3 sequences; 6.3% occur once, and the top ten carry roughly 24%. The input for sequencing was PBMCs, taken at follow-up. Every receptor here comes from a male donor with early-stage non-small cell lung cancer.

By frequency in the sample, this clonotype is medium-sized. The rearrangement links TRBV29-1 to TRBJ2-5; D remains ambiguous. V was clipped by 4 bases and J by 0 bases, with 6 bases between them. The CDR3 has 12 residues. CDR1 is SQVTM, CDR2 ANQGSEA, per germline. CDR3 region: CSVAENQETQYF. CDR3 nucleotide sequence: TGCAGCGTTGCTGAGAACCAAGAGACCCAGTACTTC.

The table lists this clonotype with many counts. The chain couples TRBV11-2 to TRBJ2-1, with TRBD2 as a possible D gene (6 bases). Trimming pared 2 bases from V and 1 base from J, leaving 15 bases between. Germline CDR1 reads SGHAT; CDR2 reads FQNNGV. CDR3 size: 17 residues. CDR3 nucleotide sequence: TGTGCCAGCAGCTTACGGGGTAGCGGAAATTCCTACAATGAGCAGTTCTTC. As protein: CASSLRGSGNSYNEQFF.

This clonotype was recorded once. This chain connects TRBV20-1 to TRBJ2-2, with D maybe TRBD2 (6 bases). The CDR3 has 14 residues. The V end was cut by 6 bases, the J end by 1 base, with 12 bases between. CDR1 and CDR2 from the germline V gene are DFQATT and SNEGSKA (reference sequence). CDR3 residues: CSAPGLLNTGELFF. DNA for the CDR3: TGCAGTGCCCCGGGACTCCTGAACACCGGGGAGCTGTTTTTT.

This clonotype was seen only a few times. This rearrangement joins TRBV6-6 to TRBJ2-4; a possible D gene is TRBD1 (6 bases). Germline loops: CDR1 MNHNY, CDR2 SVGAGI (reference sequence). V was cut by 8 bases and J by 5 bases, with 16 bases left in between. The CDR3 runs to 14 residues. As DNA, the CDR3 is TGTGCCAGCCTCGGGCAGGGGAACCAAAACATTCAGTACTTC. Its protein is CASLGQGNQNIQYF.

The sample holds many counts of this clonotype. The chain joins TRBV27 to TRBJ2-6; TRBD1 matches 7 bases. The germline CDR1 and CDR2 sequences are MNHEY and SMNVEV (reference sequence). J was trimmed by 2 bases and V by 5 bases; bases with no gene match: 18. The CDR3 is 20 amino acids. DNA of the CDR3: TGTGCCAGCAGTCCATACCCACGACAGGGAACTCTGGCTGGGGCCAACGTCCTGACTTTC. Residues: CASSPYPRQGTLAGANVLTF. The whole variable domain, filled in from reference TRBV27 and TRBJ2-6, reads EAQVTQNPRYLITVTGKKLTVTCSQNMNHEYMSWYRQDPGLGLRQIYYSMNVEVTDKGDVPEGYKVSRKEKRNFPLILESPSPNQTSLYFCASSPYPRQGTLAGANVLTFGAGSRLTVL.

The rearrangement links TRBV21-1 to TRBJ2-1; the table's D call TRBD2 went unverified against the DNA. TRBV21-1 is described as a pseudogene. The CDR3 spans 16 residues. CDR3 in amino acids: CASSKGGLASWNEQFF. The CDR3 region has the DNA TGTGCCAGCAGCAAAGGTGGGCTAGCGAGTTGGAATGAGCAGTTCTTC.

This clonotype has a count of ten or more. The chain has TRBV6-5 and TRBJ2-7, with 9 bases fitting TRBD1. This CDR3 region has 13 residues. In germline, CDR1 is MNHEY, CDR2 SVGAGI. The V gene end was trimmed by 5 bases and the J gene end by 3 bases; junction bases not matched to a gene: 2. The CDR3 region is CASSPTGGYEQYF. For the CDR3, the DNA is TGTGCCAGCAGTCCGACAGGGGGCTACGAGCAGTACTTC.

At least ten counts were recorded for this clonotype. This rearrangement joins TRBV9 to TRBJ1-1; the D gene is possibly TRBD1 (5 bases). Trimming took off 5 bases at V and 8 bases at J, with 19 bases between the two ends. The CDR3 is 14 residues long. CDR1 is SGDLS, CDR2 YYNGEE, per germline. In DNA, the CDR3 is TGTGCCAGCAGTCGGGACGAGGGGAAGGGGGAAGCTTTCTTT. Translation: CASSRDEGKGEAFF.

The V call is TRBV5-1, the J call TRBJ1-6; D possibly corresponds to TRBD1 (5 bases). V was cut by 0 bases and J by 8 bases, with 12 bases left in between. The CDR3 is 15 residues long. Germline V gives CDR1 SGHRS, CDR2 YFSETQ. The CDR3 sequence is CASSLAGAGYSPLHF. The CDR3 nucleotides read TGCGCCAGCAGCTTGGCCGGGGCAGGGTATTCACCCCTCCACTTT.

Judged by abundance, this clonotype is medium-sized. V and J are TRBV6-6 and TRBJ2-7; D gene unclear. Trimming took off 1 base at V and 2 bases at J, with 9 bases between the two ends. The CDR3 runs to 14 residues. Germline V lookup: CDR1 MNHNY, CDR2 SVGAGI (reference sequence). The CDR3 DNA reads TGTGCCAGCAGTTACTACGACGGTACCTACGAGCAGTACTTC. It translates to CASSYYDGTYEQYF.

This clonotype was observed many times. Sequence at one end of the junction differs from germline and may be a read error. This chain connects TRBV7-7 to TRBJ1-2, with unresolved D. This CDR3 has 13 amino acids. Germline V gene lookup returns CDR1 SSHAT and CDR2 FNYEAQ (reference sequence). For the CDR3, the DNA is TGTGCTAGCAGCCCTTACGGACCAGGAGGCTACACCTTC. This gives the protein CASSPYGPGGYTF.

There are many counts of this clonotype. This chain joins TRBV11-2 and TRBJ2-3; D is perhaps TRBD1 or TRBD2 (6 bases each). V lost 6 bases and J lost 0, with 13 bases in between. Per germline, CDR1 SGHAT and CDR2 FQNNGV. This CDR3 has 15 amino acids. CDR3 in amino acids: CASRGGGTSTDTQYF. CDR3 coding DNA: TGTGCCAGCAGAGGAGGGGGGACTAGCACAGATACGCAGTATTTT.

In this sample, this clonotype turned up many times. The J gene is TRBJ1-2, the V gene TRBV9; D ambiguous. Germline CDR1 reads SGDLS; CDR2 reads YYNGEE. This CDR3 contains 14 residues. The V end was cut by 0 bases, the J end by 4 bases, with 10 bases between. CDR3 amino acids: CASSVAPRGYGYTF. CDR3 coding DNA: TGTGCCAGCAGCGTAGCGCCACGGGGCTATGGCTACACCTTC.

This clonotype was found many times. J is TRBJ2-1 and V is TRBV20-1; D gene unclear. Germline V gene data show CDR1 as DFQATT and CDR2 as SNEGSKA (reference sequence). V was trimmed by 6 bases and J by 4 bases, leaving 10 bases between them. The CDR3 is 12 residues long. Here the CDR3 DNA reads TGCAGTGCGCCGGACGGATACAATGAGCAGTTCTTC. This encodes CSAPDGYNEQFF.

This clonotype appeared many times. As the CDR3 is not closed by the conserved phenylalanine or tryptophan, this likely results from a read error. The chain joins TRBV4-3 to TRBJ2-1; D perhaps matches TRBD2 (6 bases). The V end was cut by 0 bases, the J end by 10 bases, with 13 bases between. The CDR3 is 14 residues long. Germline values: CDR1 LGHNA, CDR2 YSLEER. The CDR3 spells CASSQERGSWEQFL. CDR3 sequence (DNA): TGCGCCAGCAGCCAAGAGCGGGGTAGTTGGGAGCAGTTCCTC.

The sample holds many counts of this clonotype. The V gene is TRBV20-1, the J gene TRBJ2-5, with 7 bases aligning to TRBD2. The CDR3 extends over 13 amino acids. J lost 5 bases, V lost 2 bases, and 5 bases had no gene match. CDR1 and CDR2 (germline): DFQATT, SNEGSKA (reference sequence). Here the CDR3 DNA reads TGCAGTGCTAGAATCGGGGGGTCGGAGACCCAGTACTTC. Translation: CSARIGGSETQYF.

This clonotype showed up many times. V gene TRBV18 combines with J gene TRBJ2-7; perhaps TRBD2 as D (6 bases). In germline, CDR1 is KGHSH, CDR2 LQKENI. V was trimmed by 3 bases and J by 4 bases, leaving 13 bases between them. This CDR3 spans 14 amino acids. The CDR3 reads CASSPEGRGYEQYF. In DNA form, the CDR3 reads TGTGCCAGCTCACCGGAGGGACGGGGTTACGAGCAGTACTTC.